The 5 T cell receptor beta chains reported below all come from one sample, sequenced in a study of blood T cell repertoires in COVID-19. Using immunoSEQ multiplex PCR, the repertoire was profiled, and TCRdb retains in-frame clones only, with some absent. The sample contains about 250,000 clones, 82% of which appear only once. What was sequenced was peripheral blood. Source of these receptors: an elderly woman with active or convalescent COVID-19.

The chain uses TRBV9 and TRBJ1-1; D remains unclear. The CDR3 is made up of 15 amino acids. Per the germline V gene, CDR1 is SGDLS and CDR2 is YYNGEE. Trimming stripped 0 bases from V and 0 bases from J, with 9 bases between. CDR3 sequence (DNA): TGTGCCAGCAGCGTAGTACAGCCACTGAACACTGAAGCTTTCTTT. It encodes CASSVVQPLNTEAFF. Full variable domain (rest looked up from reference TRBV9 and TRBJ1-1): DSGVTQTPKHLITATGQRVTLRCSPRSGDLSVYWYQQSLDQGLQFLIQYYNGEERAKGNILERFSAQQFPDLHSELNLSSLELGDSALYFCASSVVQPLNTEAFFGQGTRLTVV.

The CDR3 region has the DNA TGTGCCAGCAGTGATCCGGGACAGGGGAACACTGAAGCTTTCTTT. This gives the protein CASSDPGQGNTEAFF. J is TRBJ1-1 and V is TRBV25-1; 9 bases line up with TRBD1. Trimming removed 3 bases from V and 1 base from J; junction bases left unmatched: 3. The CDR3 covers 15 residues. CDR1 and CDR2 from the germline V gene are MGHDK and SYGVNS.

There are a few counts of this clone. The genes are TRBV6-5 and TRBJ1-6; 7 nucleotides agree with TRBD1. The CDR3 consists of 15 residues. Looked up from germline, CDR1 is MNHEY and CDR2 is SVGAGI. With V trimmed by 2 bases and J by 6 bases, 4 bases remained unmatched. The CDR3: CASSYQGQTNSPLHF. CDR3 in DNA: TGTGCCAGCAGTTACCAGGGACAGACTAATTCACCCCTCCACTTT.

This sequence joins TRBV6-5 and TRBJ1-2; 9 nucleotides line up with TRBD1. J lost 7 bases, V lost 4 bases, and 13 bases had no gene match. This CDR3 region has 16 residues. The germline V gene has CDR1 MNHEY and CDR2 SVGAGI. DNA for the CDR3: TGTGCCAGCAGTTTCTCACCTAGGACAGGGGCTAGTGGCTACACCTTC. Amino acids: CASSFSPRTGASGYTF.

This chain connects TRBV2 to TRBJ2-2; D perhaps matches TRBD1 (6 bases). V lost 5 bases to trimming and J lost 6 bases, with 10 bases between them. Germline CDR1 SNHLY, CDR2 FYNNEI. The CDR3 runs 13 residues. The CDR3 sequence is CASSLQGSGELFF. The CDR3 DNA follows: TGTGCCAGCAGTCTACAGGGTTCCGGGGAGCTGTTTTTT.